What follows is one TCR beta chain and its context. The data were obtained in a study of OX40 agonist ivuxolimab in advanced cancers. Study-wide background: As their treatment, patients were administered ivuxolimab, an agonistic anti-OX40 (CD134) antibody. Every 2 weeks, ivuxolimab was infused into the patients intravenously at between 0.01 and 10 mg/kg. Each dose-escalation patient presented with hepatocellular carcinoma, melanoma, renal cell or head and neck cancer. Participants, 80% to 90% male, averaged 60 years of age, ranging from roughly 23 to 80.

Repertoires were generated with immunoSEQ multiplex PCR, while TCRdb's copy carries only in-frame clones and drops some. The table includes about 17,000 clones, approximately 73% detected once. The material sequenced was CD4+ or CD8+ T cells sorted from blood, taken in a trial of the OX40 agonist ivuxolimab. The origin of this receptor is an adult with an advanced solid tumor such as melanoma, head and neck, liver or kidney cancer.

The CDR3 sequence: CASGLAENTGELFF. CDR3 nucleotides: TGTGCCAGCGGACTAGCGGAAAACACCGGGGAGCTGTTTTTT. The chain carries TRBV6-4 and TRBJ2-2; 10 bases line up with TRBD2. Trimming removed 8 bases from V and 2 bases from J; junction bases left unmatched: 2. There are 14 residues in the CDR3. Germline V gene data show CDR1 as MRHNA and CDR2 as SNTAGT.